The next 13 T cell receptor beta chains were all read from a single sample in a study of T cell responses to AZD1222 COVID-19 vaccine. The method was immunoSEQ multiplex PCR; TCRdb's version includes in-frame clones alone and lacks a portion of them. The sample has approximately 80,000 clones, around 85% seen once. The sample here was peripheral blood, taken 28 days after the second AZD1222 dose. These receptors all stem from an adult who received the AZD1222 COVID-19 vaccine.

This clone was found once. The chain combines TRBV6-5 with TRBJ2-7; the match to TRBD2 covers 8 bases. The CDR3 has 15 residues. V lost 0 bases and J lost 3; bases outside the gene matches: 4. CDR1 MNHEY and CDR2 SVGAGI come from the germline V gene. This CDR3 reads CASSYSRGADYEQYF. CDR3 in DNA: TGTGCCAGCAGTTACTCGCGGGGGGCAGACTACGAGCAGTACTTC.

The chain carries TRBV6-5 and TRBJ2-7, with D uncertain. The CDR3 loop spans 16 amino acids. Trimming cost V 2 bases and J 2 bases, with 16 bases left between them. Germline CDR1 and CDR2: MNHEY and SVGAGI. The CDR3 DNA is TGTGCCAGCAGTTACGGACCCGCTGAACAAGCCTACGAGCAGTACTTC. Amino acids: CASSYGPAEQAYEQYF.

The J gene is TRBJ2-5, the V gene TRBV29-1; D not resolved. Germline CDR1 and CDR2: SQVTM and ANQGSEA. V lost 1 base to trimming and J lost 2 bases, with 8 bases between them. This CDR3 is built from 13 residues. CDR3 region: CSVEVGGQETQYF. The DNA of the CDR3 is TGCAGCGTTGAAGTAGGCGGTCAAGAGACCCAGTACTTC.

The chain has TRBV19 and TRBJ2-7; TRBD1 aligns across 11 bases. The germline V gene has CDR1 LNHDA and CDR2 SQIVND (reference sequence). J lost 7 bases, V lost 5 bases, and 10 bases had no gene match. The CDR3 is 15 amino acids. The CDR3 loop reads CASSLRDRGLLEQYF. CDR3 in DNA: TGTGCCAGTAGTCTTCGGGACAGGGGGTTGCTGGAGCAGTACTTC.

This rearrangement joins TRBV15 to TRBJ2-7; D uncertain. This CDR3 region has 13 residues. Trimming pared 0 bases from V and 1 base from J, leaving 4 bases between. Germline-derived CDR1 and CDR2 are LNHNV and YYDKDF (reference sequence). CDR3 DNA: TGTGCCACCAGCAGAGACAGGTCCTACGAGCAGTACTTC. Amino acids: CATSRDRSYEQYF.

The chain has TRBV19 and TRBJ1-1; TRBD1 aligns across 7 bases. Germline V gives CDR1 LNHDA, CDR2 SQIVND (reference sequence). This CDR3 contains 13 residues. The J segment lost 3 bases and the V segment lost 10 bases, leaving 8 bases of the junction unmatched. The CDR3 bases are TGTGCCATCAAACAGGGGATTTACACTGAAGCTTTCTTT. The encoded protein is CAIKQGIYTEAFF.

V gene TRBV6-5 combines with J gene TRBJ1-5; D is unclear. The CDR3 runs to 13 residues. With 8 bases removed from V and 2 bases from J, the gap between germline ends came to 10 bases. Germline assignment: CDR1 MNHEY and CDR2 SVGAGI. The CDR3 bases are TGTGCCAGCCAAGAGGCCGGCAATCAGCCCCAGCATTTT. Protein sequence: CASQEAGNQPQHF.

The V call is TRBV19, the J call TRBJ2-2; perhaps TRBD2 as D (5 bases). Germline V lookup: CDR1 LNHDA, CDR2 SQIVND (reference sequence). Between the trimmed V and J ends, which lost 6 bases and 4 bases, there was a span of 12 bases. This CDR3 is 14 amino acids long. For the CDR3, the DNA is TGTGCCAGTAGGAGCGAGGCGGGCACCGGGGAGCTGTTTTTT. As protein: CASRSEAGTGELFF.

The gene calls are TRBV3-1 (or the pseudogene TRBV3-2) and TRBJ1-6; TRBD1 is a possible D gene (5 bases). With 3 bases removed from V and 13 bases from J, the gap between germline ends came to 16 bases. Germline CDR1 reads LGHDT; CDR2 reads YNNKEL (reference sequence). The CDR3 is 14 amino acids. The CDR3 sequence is CASSHLGTLAPLHF. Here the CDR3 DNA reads TGTGCCAGCAGCCACCTCGGGACTTTGGCTCCCCTCCACTTT.

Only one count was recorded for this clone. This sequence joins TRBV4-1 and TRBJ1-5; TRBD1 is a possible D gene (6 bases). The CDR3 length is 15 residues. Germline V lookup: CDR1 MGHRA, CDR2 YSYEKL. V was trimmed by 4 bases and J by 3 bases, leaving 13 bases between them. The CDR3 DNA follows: TGCGCCAGCAGCCCAGGACAGAGACCCAATCAGCCCCAGCATTTT. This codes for CASSPGQRPNQPQHF.

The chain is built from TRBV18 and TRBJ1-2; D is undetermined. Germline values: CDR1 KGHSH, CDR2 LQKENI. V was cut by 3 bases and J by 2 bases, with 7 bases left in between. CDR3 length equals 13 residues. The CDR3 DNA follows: TGTGCCAGCTCACCCGACAAAAACTATGGCTACACCTTC. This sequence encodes CASSPDKNYGYTF. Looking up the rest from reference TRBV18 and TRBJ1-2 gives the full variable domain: NAGVMQNPRHLVRRRGQEARLRCSPMKGHSHVYWYRQLPEEGLKFMVYLQKENIIDESGMPKERFSAEFPKEGPSILRIQQVVRGDSAAYFCASSPDKNYGYTFGSGTRLTVV.

For the CDR3, the DNA is TGTGCCAGCAGCGTAGGTGCGGCCGACGGGACCCAGTACTTC. Its protein product is CASSVGAADGTQYF. V and J are TRBV9 and TRBJ2-5; D not certain. Germline CDR1 reads SGDLS; CDR2 reads YYNGEE. V lost 0 bases and J 7 bases, leaving 13 bases between the germline ends. This CDR3 is 14 amino acids long.

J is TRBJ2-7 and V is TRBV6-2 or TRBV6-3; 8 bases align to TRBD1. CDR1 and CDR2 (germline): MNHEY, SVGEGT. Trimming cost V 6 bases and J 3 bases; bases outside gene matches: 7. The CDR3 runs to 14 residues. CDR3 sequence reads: CASSSNDRGYEQYF. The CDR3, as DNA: TGTGCCAGCAGCTCCAACGACAGGGGCTACGAGCAGTACTTC.